This T cell receptor beta chain derives from a study of T cell responses to AZD1222 COVID-19 vaccine. From germline, CDR1 is DFQATT and CDR2 SNEGSKA (reference sequence). The CDR3 sequence is 11 residues long. V dropped 7 bases and J dropped 7 bases, with 10 bases sitting between them. This clone was counted once. The target antigen is unknown. Clones were read by immunoSEQ multiplex PCR, and TCRdb kept only the in-frame ones, dropping some. Of 150,000 to 200,000 clones in the sample, roughly 91% were seen once. Findings and caveats of the study: Possibly, clonal diversity was underestimated; donors were largely white British and included more females. Seropositivity was recorded at baseline in only five to seven AZD1222 recipients.

This receptor was obtained from an adult who received the AZD1222 COVID-19 vaccine. The source was peripheral blood, collected 28 days after the second AZD1222 dose. The chain recombines TRBV20-1 with TRBJ2-2; no reliable D call. The CDR3 DNA follows: TGCAGTGGGACGGTGGGCGGGGAGCTGTTTTTT. Translating it yields CSGTVGGELFF.